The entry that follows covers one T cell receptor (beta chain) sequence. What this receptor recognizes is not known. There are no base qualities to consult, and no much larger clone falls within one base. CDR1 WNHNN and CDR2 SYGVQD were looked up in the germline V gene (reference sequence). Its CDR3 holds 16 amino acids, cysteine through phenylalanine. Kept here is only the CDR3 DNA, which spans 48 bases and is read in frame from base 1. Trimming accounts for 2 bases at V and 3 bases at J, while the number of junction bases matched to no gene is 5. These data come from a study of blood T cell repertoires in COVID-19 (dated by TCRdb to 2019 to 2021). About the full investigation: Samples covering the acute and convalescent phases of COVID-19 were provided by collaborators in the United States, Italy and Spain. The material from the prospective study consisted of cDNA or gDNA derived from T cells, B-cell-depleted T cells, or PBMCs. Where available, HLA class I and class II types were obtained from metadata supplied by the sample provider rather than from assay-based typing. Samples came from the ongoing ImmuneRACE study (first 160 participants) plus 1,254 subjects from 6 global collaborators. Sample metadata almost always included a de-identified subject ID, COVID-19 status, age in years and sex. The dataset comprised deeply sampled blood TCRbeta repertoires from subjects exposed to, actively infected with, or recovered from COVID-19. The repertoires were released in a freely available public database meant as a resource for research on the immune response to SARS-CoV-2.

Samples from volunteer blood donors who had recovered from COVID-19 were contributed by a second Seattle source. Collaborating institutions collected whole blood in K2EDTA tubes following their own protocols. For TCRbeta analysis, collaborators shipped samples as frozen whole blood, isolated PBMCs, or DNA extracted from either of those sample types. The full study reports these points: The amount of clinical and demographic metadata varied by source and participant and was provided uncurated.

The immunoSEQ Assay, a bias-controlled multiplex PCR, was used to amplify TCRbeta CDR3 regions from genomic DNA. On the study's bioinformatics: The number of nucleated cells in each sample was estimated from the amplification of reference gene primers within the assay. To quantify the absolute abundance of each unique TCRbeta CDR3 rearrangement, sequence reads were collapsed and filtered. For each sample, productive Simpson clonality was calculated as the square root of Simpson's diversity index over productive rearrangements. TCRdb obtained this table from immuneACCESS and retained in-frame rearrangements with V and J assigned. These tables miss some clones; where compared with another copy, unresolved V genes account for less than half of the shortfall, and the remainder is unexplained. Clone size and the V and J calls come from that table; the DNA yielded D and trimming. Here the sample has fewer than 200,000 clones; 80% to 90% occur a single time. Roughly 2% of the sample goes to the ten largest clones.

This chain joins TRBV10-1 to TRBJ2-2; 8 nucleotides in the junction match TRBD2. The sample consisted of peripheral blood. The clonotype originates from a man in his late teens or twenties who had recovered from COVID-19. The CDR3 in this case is CASSEGGGRYTGELFF. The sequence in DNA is TGCGCCAGCAGTGAGGGAGGCGGGAGGTACACCGGGGAGCTGTTTTTT.